Described below is a single T cell receptor beta chain sequence and its context. The sample holds one count of this clone. This clone's antigen is unknown. No much larger clonotype is one base removed from it; base qualities were not supplied. This entry belongs to a study of glioma-infiltrating T cells after dendritic cell vaccination (TCRdb year 2016). Notes on the research overall: The cohort included around 15 glioblastoma patients drawn from Phase I and II dendritic cell vaccination trials, of whom 9 were newly diagnosed and 6 had recurrent disease. Patients received autologous tumor lysate-pulsed dendritic cell vaccination between about 2003 and 2013. The vaccine consisted of monocyte-derived dendritic cells cultured less than 9 days with IL-4 and GM-CSF, then pulsed overnight with autologous tumor lysate. Three intradermal dendritic cell vaccine injections were administered to patients at biweekly intervals in the arm below the axilla. Tumor-infiltrating lymphocyte content was quantified and tumor and blood repertoires were compared in dendritic cell-vaccinated glioblastoma patients by deep sequencing of TCR beta CDR3 regions. Survival after dendritic cell vaccination was correlated with TCR sequencing metrics such as TIL content and the overlap between tumor and blood repertoires. Points the paper makes about the study in general: The response model built on TCR overlap across three groups was characterized as speculative, with prospective validation still needed. After dendritic cell vaccination, a higher estimated pretreatment TIL content predicted longer time to progression and overall survival. No direct relationship between TCR clonality and survival was found, suggesting that a diverse polyclonal response may matter. The cohort was small and heterogeneous, only a few patients had full blood and tumor sets, and even fewer had initial-recurrent tumor pairs.

Relative to germline, V is 5 bases shorter and J is 4 bases shorter, with 11 bases between their ends. In the germline V gene (reference sequence), CDR1 corresponds to LNHDA and CDR2 to SQIVND. The cysteine opens and the phenylalanine closes a CDR3 of 13 amino acids. Here the CDR3 DNA is all that survives: 39 bases in frame from base 1. Sample time point, as interpreted from the label and publication: after dendritic cell vaccination, including at tumor progression/relapse. To be selected, patients needed enough residual fresh-frozen tumor tissue and more than two years of available survival data. An isocitrate dehydrogenase mutation was not carried by any of the glioblastoma patients, although molecular status was otherwise variable. PBMC were collected before vaccination, two weeks after the third vaccination, and at tumor progression if tumor progression occurred. Genomic DNA was extracted with the Qiagen DNeasy Blood extraction Kit.

The immunoSEQ assay amplified TCRB CDR3 regions from roughly 2 micrograms of genomic DNA, or from all available DNA when less than that amount was available. The multiplex PCR relied on 60 forward primers for TCR V beta segments and 13 reverse primers for J beta segments. To estimate the number of reads per starting template, synthetic control templates were added to each sample at limiting dilution. The Illumina HiSeq System generated 87 bp sequencing reads. Per the original workflow: PCR and sequencing errors were removed by merging closely related sequences with a nearest neighbor algorithm. TCR overlap was defined as the percentage of unique tumor TCR beta sequences that were also found in the peripheral blood of the same patient. Sourced from immuneACCESS, this table was stored by TCRdb with only in-frame sequences that have V and J called. A share of the clones is absent; for the studies checked, an unresolved V gene accounts for under half, and the remainder has no known explanation. For V, J and clone size, that table is used; D and trimming come from the DNA. In all, the sample holds 99,000 or so clones, and 90% of those were seen once. Of the sample, approximately 2.7% falls within the top ten clones.

The specimen comprised blood, sampled after dendritic cell vaccination. The rearranged segments are TRBV19 and TRBJ1-1; the D gene is perhaps TRBD1, on 6 matching bases. The source of this sequence is a human donor with glioblastoma. At the DNA level, the sequence is TGTGCCAGTAGTGAAGGGGGGGGCACTGAAGCTTTCTTT. This sequence encodes CASSEGGGTEAFF.